A single sample is the source of the 10 T cell receptor beta chains below, sequenced in a study of shared clonotypes between healthy human individuals. TCRdb's copy holds only in-frame clones and misses some; the assay was immunoSEQ multiplex PCR. The sample consists of roughly 2.5 million clones, approximately 92% of them appearing once. Sequencing used naive CD4+ T cells sorted from blood. Subset specified: CD45RA+ positively selected. These receptors all stem from a young man in good health.

V is TRBV5-1 and J is TRBJ2-1; the match to TRBD2 covers 10 bases. The CDR3 length is 16 residues. V was clipped by 4 bases and J by 9 bases; unmatched bases: 13. Germline lookup yields CDR1 SGHRS and CDR2 YFSETQ. This CDR3 is CASSAQSLAGVSEQFF. CDR3 in DNA: TGCGCCAGCAGCGCACAATCTCTAGCGGGAGTTAGTGAGCAGTTCTTC.

This chain connects TRBV11-3 to TRBJ1-1; 7 bases fit TRBD1. V was clipped by 5 bases and J by 4 bases; unmatched bases: 4. Germline V gene data show CDR1 as SGHNT and CDR2 as YENEEA. This CDR3 region has 13 residues. CDR3 bases: TGTGCCAGCAGCATCAGGGGGGCCACTGAAGCTTTCTTT. This translates into CASSIRGATEAFF.

This sequence joins TRBV12-5 and TRBJ2-1; 9 bases agree with TRBD1. The CDR3 has 16 amino acids. V was pared by 5 bases and J by 5 bases, with 10 bases of the junction left unmatched. Germline V gene lookup returns CDR1 LGHNT and CDR2 FRNRAP. The CDR3 DNA is TGTGCTAGTGGTCCACCAGGGGGACAGGGAGACAATGAGCAGTTCTTC. It translates to CASGPPGGQGDNEQFF.

This chain links TRBV2 with TRBJ1-5; 7 nucleotides align to TRBD1. Germline V gives CDR1 SNHLY, CDR2 FYNNEI. This CDR3 comprises 14 residues. J lost 7 bases, V lost 7 bases, and 10 bases had no gene match. The CDR3 DNA follows: TGTGCCAGCACTTCAGACAGGGTAAGGCAGCCCCAGCATTTT. It yields the protein CASTSDRVRQPQHF.

The chain uses TRBV23-1 and TRBJ2-7; D call uncertain. TRBV23-1 is placed among ORFs of uncertain function. The CDR3 loop spans 15 amino acids. Trimming pared 2 bases from V and 4 bases from J, leaving 15 bases between. The CDR3 protein is CASSQESRPFYEQYF. The CDR3 nucleotides are TGCGCCAGCAGTCAAGAATCCCGACCCTTTTACGAGCAGTACTTC.

The table lists this clone with a count of one. This chain links TRBV18 with TRBJ2-7, with a tentative D call TRBD2 (6 bases). Germline CDR1 and CDR2: KGHSH and LQKENI. V was trimmed by 0 bases and J by 4 bases, leaving 10 bases between them. The CDR3 has 14 residues. CDR3 sequence (DNA): TGTGCCAGCTCACCACCGGGGGGAGAGTACGAGCAGTACTTC. This translates into CASSPPGGEYEQYF.

J is TRBJ2-7 and V is TRBV6-6; D is undetermined. V was cut by 0 bases and J by 2 bases, with 5 bases left in between. The V gene's germline CDR1 is MNHNY and CDR2 SVGAGI (reference sequence). CDR3 length: 13 amino acids. The CDR3 DNA is TGTGCCAGCAGTTACTCGAGGACCTACGAGCAGTACTTC. Its translation: CASSYSRTYEQYF.

The V call is TRBV18, the J call TRBJ2-3; 11 bases agree with TRBD2. The CDR3 length is 17 residues. Losses at the gene ends were 8 bases for V and 6 bases for J; bases not matched to a gene: 16. Germline V CDR1 and CDR2: KGHSH, LQKENI. CDR3 protein: CASQGFEGLAGRDTQYF. CDR3 DNA: TGTGCCAGCCAGGGTTTCGAAGGACTAGCGGGTCGGGATACGCAGTATTTT.

The J gene is TRBJ1-6, the V gene TRBV7-9; TRBD1 matches 9 bases. The germline V gene has CDR1 SEHNR and CDR2 FQNEAQ (reference sequence). CDR3 size: 15 residues. V was pared by 2 bases and J by 6 bases, with 2 bases of the junction left unmatched. The CDR3 protein is CASSLTGQGNSPLHF. DNA for the CDR3: TGTGCCAGCAGCTTAACGGGACAGGGTAATTCACCCCTCCACTTT.

The chain combines TRBV6-1 with TRBJ2-7; tentative D call: TRBD1 (5 bases). The germline gives CDR1 MNHNS, CDR2 SASEGT. Trimming pared 7 bases from V and 7 bases from J, leaving 20 bases between. This CDR3 spans 14 amino acids. The CDR3 nucleotides read TGTGCCAGCAACTTGGACAACGCGTCAGGGGAGCAGTACTTC. It specifies CASNLDNASGEQYF.